The 8 T cell receptor beta chains reported below all come from one sample, sequenced in a study of T cells after yellow fever vaccination. TCRdb itself ran the 5' RACE reads through MiXCR, one entry per CDR3 protein. The sample has 300,000 or so distinct CDR3 sequences, 6.5% to 8.5% seen once; the top ten hold about 18%. The sample consisted of PBMCs, taken roughly seven weeks after the first yellow fever vaccination. These receptors were collected from a man aged 18-30 years who received the YFV17D yellow fever vaccine.

The table lists this clonotype with many counts. This chain links TRBV12-3 or TRBV12-4 with TRBJ2-5; no clear D gene. CDR3 size: 14 residues. V lost 5 bases to trimming and J lost 2 bases, with 12 bases between them. The CDR3 region has the DNA TGTGCCAGCAGTCCGGGCCATTCACAAGAGACCCAGTACTTC. It translates to CASSPGHSQETQYF.

The chain has TRBV6-1 and TRBJ2-4, with D possibly matching TRBD1 (6 bases). Germline V gene data show CDR1 as MNHNS and CDR2 as SASEGT. The CDR3 extends over 16 amino acids. Trimming pared 3 bases from V and 4 bases from J, leaving 16 bases between. CDR3 loop: CASSEGLHQGKNIQYF. CDR3 in DNA: TGTGCCAGCAGTGAGGGGCTCCACCAGGGGAAAAACATTCAGTACTTC.

This clonotype was seen more than once but under ten times. Here the CDR3 DNA reads TGTGCCAGCAGCCAAGATGGGACGGGGGATGGCTATGGCTACACCTTC. Translation gives CASSQDGTGDGYGYTF. The chain is built from TRBV4-2 and TRBJ1-2; possible D gene TRBD1, 5 bases. This CDR3 region has 16 residues. V was clipped by 0 bases and J by 4 bases, with 15 bases between them. CDR1 LGHNA and CDR2 YNFKEQ come from the germline V gene.

The chain links TRBV27 to TRBJ1-2; D gene ambiguous. The CDR3 extends over 14 amino acids. Trimming took 0 bases from V and 4 from J, leaving 9 bases between them. The germline V gene encodes CDR1 MNHEY and CDR2 SMNVEV (reference sequence). CDR3 nucleotide sequence: TGTGCCAGCAGTTTATCAATGGGATTCTATGGCTACACCTTC. It specifies CASSLSMGFYGYTF.

This clonotype was detected a few times. This chain joins TRBV9 and TRBJ2-1; possible D gene TRBD2, 6 bases. Germline CDR1 is SGDLS and CDR2 is YYNGEE. The CDR3 is made up of 12 amino acids. Trimming took 3 bases from V and 9 from J, leaving 10 bases between them. CDR3 region: CASSDTSFEQFF. The CDR3, as DNA: TGTGCCAGCAGCGATACTAGCTTTGAGCAGTTCTTC.

In this sample, this clonotype turned up many times. The chain uses TRBV3-1 and TRBJ2-3; D gene unclear. The CDR3 spans 14 residues. The V and J ends lost 0 bases and 1 base respectively, with 5 bases between them. CDR1 and CDR2 from the germline V gene are LGHDT and YNNKEL (reference sequence). The CDR3 DNA reads TGTGCCAGCAGCCAAGATGTTGGCACAGATACGCAGTATTTT. This gives the protein CASSQDVGTDTQYF.

This clonotype was found a few times. The chain recombines TRBV5-4 with TRBJ2-2, with 12 bases aligning to TRBD2. Germline loops: CDR1 SGHNT, CDR2 YYREEE (reference sequence). The CDR3 length is 18 residues. The junction had 6 bases not matched to a gene; V was cut back by 1 base and J by 2 bases. The DNA for the CDR3 is TGTGCCAGCAGCTTGTCTCCTAGCGGGGGGGCTAACACCGGGGAGCTGTTTTTT. Amino acids: CASSLSPSGGANTGELFF. Using reference TRBV5-4 and TRBJ2-2 for the parts outside the CDR3, the full variable domain is ETGVTQSPTHLIKTRGQQVTLRCSSQSGHNTVSWYQQALGQGPQFIFQYYREEENGRGNFPPRFSGLQFPNYSSELNVNALELDDSALYLCASSLSPSGGANTGELFFGEGSRLTVL.

The chain couples TRBV4-1 to TRBJ1-2; 7 bases are a match to TRBD1. Losses at the gene ends were 1 base for V and 4 bases for J; bases not matched to a gene: 6. Germline V gene data show CDR1 as MGHRA and CDR2 as YSYEKL. CDR3 size: 15 residues. CDR3 residues: CASSQAGGGTYGYTF. The CDR3 DNA follows: TGCGCCAGCAGCCAAGCAGGGGGAGGGACCTATGGCTACACCTTC.